This T cell receptor (beta chain) was sequenced during a study of shared clonotypes between healthy human individuals. The repertoire was sequenced with immunoSEQ multiplex PCR; TCRdb's copy has only in-frame clones and lacks some. The table has millions of clones, 85% to 95% seen once. V lost 1 base and J 1 base, leaving 10 bases between the germline ends. Germline V lookup: CDR1 LNHDA, CDR2 SQIVND (reference sequence). CDR3 size: 15 residues. The receptor comes from a young man in good health. This chain connects TRBV19 to TRBJ1-1; TRBD1 might be the D (5 bases). The sequenced material came from naive CD4+ T cells sorted from blood. The sample's subset: CD45RA+ positively selected. The CDR3 is CASSIVGGANTEAFF. The CDR3 coding sequence is TGTGCCAGTAGTATAGTGGGAGGGGCGAACACTGAAGCTTTCTTT.